This TCR beta chain was captured in a study of CD8+CD57+ T cells in acquired aplastic anemia. About the study: DNA from sorted CD4+ and CD8+ cells averaged around 3.5 ug. Study-level points and caveats: Patients were compared with controls for CD8+ Simpson's diversity, and no significant difference emerged.

The template for TCR beta VDJ and CDR3 sequence profiling was genomic DNA. TCRdb used MiXCR to reprocess the reads, holding one entry per CDR3 protein. The table shows 150,000 to 200,000 distinct CDR3 sequences, with about 50% occurring only once. Comment on this clonotype: The antigen is not known.

V was clipped by 5 bases and J by 11 bases; unmatched bases: 11. Germline CDR1 ENHRY, CDR2 SYGVKD. The CDR3 is 13 residues long. Sequenced patients had shown CD8+CD57+ cell expansion by flow cytometry. Severe acquired aplastic anemia was present in all patients. This TCR came from a human donor with aplastic anemia. The chain combines TRBV10-3 with TRBJ1-1; the match to TRBD1 covers 7 bases. Sample: sorted CD4+, CD8+, or CD8+CD57+ T cells (not recorded which) from PBMCs. CDR3 in amino acids: CAISKKTGEDAFF. DNA of the CDR3: TGTGCCATCAGTAAAAAAACAGGGGAGGATGCTTTCTTT.